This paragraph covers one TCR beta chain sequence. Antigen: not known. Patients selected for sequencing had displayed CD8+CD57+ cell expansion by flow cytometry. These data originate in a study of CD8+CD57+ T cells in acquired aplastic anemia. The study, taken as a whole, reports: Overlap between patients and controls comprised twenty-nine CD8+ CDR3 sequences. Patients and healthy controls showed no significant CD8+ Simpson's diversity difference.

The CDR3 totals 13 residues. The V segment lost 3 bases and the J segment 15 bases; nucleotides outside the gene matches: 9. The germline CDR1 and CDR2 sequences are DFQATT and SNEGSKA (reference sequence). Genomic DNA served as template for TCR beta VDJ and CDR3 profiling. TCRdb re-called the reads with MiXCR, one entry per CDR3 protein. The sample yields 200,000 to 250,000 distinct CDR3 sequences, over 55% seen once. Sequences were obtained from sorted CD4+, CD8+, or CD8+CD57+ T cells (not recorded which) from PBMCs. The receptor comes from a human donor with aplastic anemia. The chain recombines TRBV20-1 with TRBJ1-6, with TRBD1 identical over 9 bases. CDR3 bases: TGCAGTGCTAGTAGAACAGGGGGCTTGGGCCTCCACTTT. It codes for CSASRTGGLGLHF.